The 22 T cell receptor beta chains below all came from one sample that was sequenced in a study of blood T cells in healthy people across ages. Using a J-beta primer mix together with a sample-barcoded 5' primer, a second PCR was run for about 6 to 12 cycles. TCRdb reprocessed the 5' RACE reads via MiXCR and lists one record per CDR3 protein. Counted here are about 1.1 million distinct CDR3 sequences, less than 45% occurring once; the ten biggest clones make up about 12%. Sequences were obtained from blood. The receptors shown here come from a man aged 18 to 29 in good health.

In this sample, this clonotype turned up many times. This chain uses TRBV6-5 with TRBJ1-2, with 9 positions matching TRBD1. The germline gives CDR1 MNHEY, CDR2 SVGAGI. V gave up 5 bases and J gave up 6 bases; unmatched junction bases: 4. CDR3 size: 13 residues. For the CDR3, the DNA is TGTGCCAGCAGTACCAGGACAGGGGATGGCTACACCTTC. Residues: CASSTRTGDGYTF.

A note on this clonotype: At one boundary the junction diverges from the germline segment, which might be a read error. This rearrangement joins TRBV9 to TRBJ1-2; D remains ambiguous. The CDR3 spans 14 residues. Germline-derived CDR1 and CDR2 are SGDLS and YYNGEE. CDR3 protein: CASSVGGRYYGHTF. The CDR3 DNA reads as TGTGCCAGCAGCGTAGGCGGGCGCTACTATGGCCACACCTTC.

The chain links TRBV6-6 to TRBJ1-6, with TRBD1 as a possible D gene (5 bases). The germline CDR1 and CDR2 sequences are MNHNY and SVGAGI (reference sequence). This CDR3 has 16 residues. Trimming took 0 bases from V and 5 from J, leaving 11 bases between them. CDR3 in amino acids: CASSYSSGLNNSPLHF. In DNA, the CDR3 is TGTGCCAGCAGTTACTCTTCAGGGCTCAATAATTCACCCCTCCACTTT.

V gene TRBV6-2 or TRBV6-3 combines with J gene TRBJ2-5; D remains ambiguous. Trimming removed 6 bases from V and 11 bases from J, with 16 bases in between. This CDR3 has 12 residues. CDR1 is MNHEY, CDR2 SVGEGT, per germline. CDR3 sequence: CASSRRADEQYF. DNA of the CDR3: TGTGCCAGCAGCCGTCGAGCTGATGAGCAGTACTTC.

The V gene is TRBV10-3, the J gene TRBJ1-6; 10 nucleotides align to TRBD1. The J segment lost 10 bases and the V segment lost 6 bases, leaving 9 bases of the junction unmatched. The CDR3 totals 15 residues. CDR1 is ENHRY, CDR2 SYGVKD, per germline. The DNA of the CDR3 is TGTGCCATCAGGGGGACAGGGGATGCACGATCACCCCTCCACTTT. Translation: CAIRGTGDARSPLHF.

In its sample, this clonotype was seen a few times. The rearrangement uses TRBV24-1 and TRBJ1-1; no firm D call. Looked up from germline, CDR1 is KGHDR and CDR2 is SFDVKD. This CDR3 is 12 amino acids long. V shed 3 bases and J shed 5 bases, with 6 bases lying between them. Here the CDR3 reads CATSDVGTEAFF. In DNA, the CDR3 is TGTGCCACCAGTGATGTGGGGACTGAAGCTTTCTTT.

This clonotype has a handful of counts. The chain carries TRBV7-9 and TRBJ2-7; TRBD1 agrees at 10 bases. This CDR3 is built from 16 residues. V lost 5 bases to trimming and J lost 1 base; unmatched junction nucleotides: 8. CDR1 is SEHNR and CDR2 is FQNEAQ in the germline V gene (reference sequence). CDR3 region: CASSRTGTGASYEQYF. DNA for the CDR3: TGTGCCAGCAGCCGGACCGGGACAGGGGCTTCCTACGAGCAGTACTTC.

V gene TRBV24-1 combines with J gene TRBJ1-1; D is ambiguous. Germline CDR1 reads KGHDR; CDR2 reads SFDVKD. Trimming took off 4 bases at V and 5 bases at J, with 13 bases between the two ends. This CDR3 spans 14 amino acids. The CDR3 region has the DNA TGTGCCACCAGTGAATCGCATCTGGGGACTGAAGCTTTCTTT. Encoded protein: CATSESHLGTEAFF.

This chain connects TRBV4-1 to TRBJ2-3; 12 bases align to TRBD2. The CDR3 totals 17 residues. The J segment lost 2 bases and the V segment lost 4 bases, leaving 7 bases of the junction unmatched. CDR1 is MGHRA and CDR2 is YSYEKL in the germline V gene. The CDR3 coding sequence is TGCGCCAGCAGCCCCAGACTAGCGGGGGCCCCCACAGATACGCAGTATTTT. Amino acid sequence: CASSPRLAGAPTDTQYF.

This clonotype came up a few times. The chain couples TRBV20-1 to TRBJ1-1; D remains unclear. The CDR3 consists of 15 residues. Germline lookup yields CDR1 DFQATT and CDR2 SNEGSKA (reference sequence). V lost 0 bases and J lost 1, with 12 bases in between. The CDR3 spells CSARDFHKKNTEAFF. CDR3 DNA: TGCAGTGCTAGAGATTTTCACAAGAAGAACACTGAAGCTTTCTTT.

The chain joins TRBV5-1 to TRBJ2-5; D may correspond to TRBD1 or TRBD2 (5 bases each). The CDR3 is made up of 18 amino acids. The germline V gene encodes CDR1 SGHRS and CDR2 YFSETQ. V gave up 3 bases and J gave up 2 bases, with 23 bases separating them. The CDR3 region has the DNA TGCGCCAGCAGCTCACCAATCCGTCGGGGCACAAGACAAGAGACCCAGTACTTC. Amino acid sequence: CASSSPIRRGTRQETQYF.

This clonotype has more than one count but fewer than ten. Written as DNA, the CDR3 is TGCAGTGCTAGCCAGGGACCCCAAAAAAAACTGTTTTTT. It translates to CSASQGPQKKLFF. V is TRBV20-1 and J is TRBJ1-4; maybe TRBD1 (5 bases). Trimming took 3 bases from V and 9 from J, leaving 14 bases between them. Germline-derived CDR1 and CDR2 are DFQATT and SNEGSKA (reference sequence). The CDR3 loop spans 13 amino acids.

This chain links TRBV25-1 with TRBJ2-2; unclear D gene. This CDR3 has 15 residues. The V and J ends lost 1 base and 1 base respectively, with 7 bases between them. CDR1 and CDR2 (germline): MGHDK, SYGVNS. CDR3: CASSESVLNTGELFF. DNA for the CDR3: TGTGCCAGCAGTGAATCGGTATTGAACACCGGGGAGCTGTTTTTT.

This clonotype was detected only a few times. The chain employs TRBV20-1 and TRBJ1-2; TRBD1 might be the D (5 bases). V shed 3 bases and J shed 0 bases, with 11 bases lying between them. This CDR3 contains 14 residues. The germline gives CDR1 DFQATT, CDR2 SNEGSKA (reference sequence). The DNA of the CDR3 is TGCAGTGCTAGGAGACAGCGGTCTAACTATGGCTACACCTTC. This encodes CSARRQRSNYGYTF.

In the case of this clonotype: A much larger clone lies a single base off, so this may be a read error. The chain combines TRBV4-1 with TRBJ2-4; the D gene is possibly TRBD2 (6 bases). Germline V gene data show CDR1 as MGHRA and CDR2 as YSYEKL. The CDR3 is 15 residues long. CDR3 in DNA: TGCTCCAGCAGCCAAGATCGGGGGACCAAAAACATTCAGTACTTC. Protein product: CSSSQDRGTKNIQYF.

This chain links TRBV12-5 with TRBJ2-7; possibly TRBD1 for D (6 bases). Germline lookup yields CDR1 LGHNT and CDR2 FRNRAP. The CDR3 is 15 amino acids. V was shortened by 3 bases and J by 7 bases, with 19 bases between the two germline ends. CDR3 DNA sequence: TGTGCTAGTGGTTTTTTGTCGGGACAAGACAATGAGCAGTACTTC. Encoded protein: CASGFLSGQDNEQYF. Based on the CDR3 plus reference TRBV12-5 and TRBJ2-7, the full variable domain is DARVTQTPRHKVTEMGQEVTMRCQPILGHNTVFWYRQTMMQGLELLAYFRNRAPLDDSGMPKDRFSAEMPDATLATLKIQPSEPRDSAVYFCASGFLSGQDNEQYFGPGTRLTVT.

This chain links TRBV6-2 or TRBV6-3 with TRBJ1-1; D gene ambiguous. The V and J ends lost 2 bases and 11 bases respectively, with 12 bases between them. The CDR3 spans 12 residues. CDR1 MNHEY and CDR2 SVGEGT come from the germline V gene. The CDR3 DNA reads TGTGCCAGCAGTTACCCGGCCCCTGGGGCTTTCTTT. It specifies CASSYPAPGAFF.

The chain joins TRBV7-2 to TRBJ2-5, with TRBD2 identical over 12 bases. This CDR3 has 15 amino acids. The germline V gene has CDR1 SGHTA and CDR2 FQGNSA. The ends lost 3 bases at V and 13 bases at J; junction bases unmatched: 12. The CDR3 loop is CASSFRTSGDIGLYF. The CDR3 DNA reads as TGTGCCAGCAGCTTTAGGACTAGCGGGGACATCGGGCTGTACTTC.

The table lists this clonotype with a few counts. The V and J genes are TRBV7-9 and TRBJ2-1; D is uncertain. The CDR3 loop spans 16 amino acids. The germline CDR1 and CDR2 sequences are SEHNR and FQNEAQ (reference sequence). Trimming pared 5 bases from V and 2 bases from J, leaving 16 bases between. CDR3 residues: CASSPSTTKAYNEQFF. For the CDR3, the DNA is TGTGCCAGCAGCCCCTCCACCACCAAGGCCTACAATGAGCAGTTCTTC.

This clonotype was seen at least ten times. V gene TRBV20-1 combines with J gene TRBJ1-5; D is unclear. This CDR3 is 14 amino acids long. With 7 bases removed from V and 1 base from J, the gap between germline ends came to 14 bases. Germline V gene data show CDR1 as DFQATT and CDR2 as SNEGSKA (reference sequence). CDR3 DNA: TGCAGTGTCACGTCCCAGGTCAGCAATCAGCCCCAGCATTTT. It specifies CSVTSQVSNQPQHF.

The J gene is TRBJ1-2, the V gene TRBV4-3, with D perhaps matching TRBD1 (5 bases). This CDR3 contains 14 residues. Trimming left V 4 bases short and J 4 bases short, with 13 bases between. From germline, CDR1 is LGHNA and CDR2 YSLEER. The CDR3 nucleotides are TGCGCCAGCAGCCGCCTACCCGACAGCTATGGCTACACCTTC. Translation: CASSRLPDSYGYTF.

The chain has TRBV7-9 and TRBJ1-2; 9 nucleotides line up with TRBD1. V was pared by 3 bases and J by 4 bases, with 9 bases of the junction left unmatched. The germline gives CDR1 SEHNR, CDR2 FQNEAQ (reference sequence). The CDR3 loop spans 16 amino acids. CDR3 nucleotides: TGTGCCAGCAGCTTGCCACCGGGACAGGGAAGCTATGGCTACACCTTC. Protein sequence: CASSLPPGQGSYGYTF.